The 16 T cell receptor beta chains below were found in one sample sequenced in a study of early T cells in non-severe SARS-CoV-2 infection. Via MiXCR, TCRdb re-called the 5' RACE reads, giving one row per CDR3 protein. The profile shows around 46,000 distinct CDR3 sequences, approximately 5.6% of them singletons. Sequences were obtained from whole blood. These TCRs come from an adult who was a healthcare worker with PCR-confirmed SARS-CoV-2 infection or an uninfected control (not recorded which).

This clonotype has a count of ten or more. The J gene is TRBJ1-5, the V gene TRBV6-2 or TRBV6-3; D uncertain. V lost 6 bases and J lost 3, with 15 bases in between. CDR1 MNHEY and CDR2 SVGEGT come from the germline V gene. The CDR3 is 15 residues long. Here the CDR3 DNA reads TGTGCCAGCAGAACCTTGGACGGAGACAATCAGCCCCAGCATTTT. This encodes CASRTLDGDNQPQHF.

This clonotype was detected ten times or more. The chain is built from TRBV7-6 and TRBJ2-7; TRBD2 matches 9 bases. The CDR3 is 16 residues long. Germline values: CDR1 SGHVS, CDR2 FNYEAQ. V dropped 5 bases and J dropped 1; count of bases not matched to a gene: 9. The CDR3 spells CASSNPSGVSSYEQYF. CDR3 nucleotides: TGTGCCAGCAGCAACCCTAGCGGGGTCTCTTCCTACGAGCAGTACTTC.

The V and J genes are TRBV7-3 and TRBJ2-5, with no clear D. V was clipped by 1 base and J by 3 bases, with 6 bases between them. CDR1 is SGHTA, CDR2 FQGTGA, per germline. This CDR3 has 13 residues. The DNA for the CDR3 is TGTGCCAGCAGCTTAAGCGGTAAAGAGACCCAGTACTTC. Translation gives CASSLSGKETQYF.

The V call is TRBV9, the J call TRBJ2-2, with 9 bases aligning to TRBD1. The CDR3 contains 14 residues. In germline, CDR1 is SGDLS, CDR2 YYNGEE. The J segment lost 4 bases and the V segment lost 4 bases, leaving 2 bases of the junction unmatched. This chain's CDR3 is CASSLTGGTGELFF. For the CDR3, the DNA is TGTGCCAGCAGCCTGACAGGGGGCACCGGGGAGCTGTTTTTT.

This clonotype was found many times. This chain connects TRBV29-1 to TRBJ2-1; 11 bases agree with TRBD2. Germline lookup yields CDR1 SQVTM and CDR2 ANQGSEA. The V and J ends lost 7 bases and 6 bases, in that order; junction bases with no gene match: 8. CDR3 length: 14 amino acids. The CDR3 nucleotides are TGCAGCGGAATTAGCGGGGGGGCCTTCAATGAGCAGTTCTTC. It codes for CSGISGGAFNEQFF.

This clonotype appeared a few times. The CDR3 nucleotides are TGTGCCAGCAGCTTAGGAACAGCGTTAGCGGGAGGGAGCACCGGGGAGCTGTTTTTT. This translates into CASSLGTALAGGSTGELFF. This chain connects TRBV7-6 to TRBJ2-2; 11 positions agree with TRBD2. The CDR3 length is 19 residues. The V gene's germline CDR1 is SGHVS and CDR2 FNYEAQ. V was pared by 1 base and J by 4 bases, with 11 bases of the junction left unmatched.

This clonotype was detected a few times. The chain has TRBV10-2 and TRBJ2-4; D tentatively fits TRBD1 or TRBD2 (5 bases each). Trimming pared 6 bases from V and 3 bases from J, leaving 30 bases between. The CDR3 extends over 20 amino acids. The germline gives CDR1 WSHSY, CDR2 SAAADI. The CDR3 region is CASSVPVSRGGPVGKNIQYF. The DNA for the CDR3 is TGCGCCAGCAGCGTTCCGGTCAGCCGGGGCGGCCCAGTTGGCAAAAACATTCAGTACTTC.

Many counts were recorded for this clonotype. The chain links TRBV7-9 to TRBJ2-7, with D perhaps matching TRBD1 or TRBD2 (5 bases each). This CDR3 region has 13 residues. Germline-derived CDR1 and CDR2 are SEHNR and FQNEAQ (reference sequence). Trimming shortened V by 5 bases and J by 3 bases, and 11 bases separated the two germline ends. CDR3 in DNA: TGTGCCAGCAGCCAGGGACCGATCTACGAGCAGTACTTC. This gives the protein CASSQGPIYEQYF.

This clonotype was seen at least ten times. This rearrangement joins TRBV7-9 to TRBJ2-3; 8 bases are shared with TRBD1. Germline assignment: CDR1 SEHNR and CDR2 FQNEAQ (reference sequence). J gave up 2 bases and V 3 bases, and 7 bases lay outside the gene matches. This CDR3 contains 16 residues. CDR3 residues: CASSFGQGPYTDTQYF. The CDR3 DNA is TGTGCCAGCAGCTTCGGACAGGGCCCGTACACAGATACGCAGTATTTT.

Ten or more counts support this clonotype. The gene calls are TRBV29-1 and TRBJ2-1; D gene ambiguous. Germline V gene data show CDR1 as SQVTM and CDR2 as ANQGSEA. Deletions cut 1 base from V and 5 bases from J, with 15 bases between. The CDR3 consists of 15 residues. This CDR3 reads CSVEGLDEYNNEQFF. The CDR3 region has the DNA TGCAGCGTTGAAGGGCTGGACGAATACAACAATGAGCAGTTCTTC.

This clonotype was detected many times. This chain connects TRBV30 to TRBJ1-1; D call uncertain. The V end lost 1 base, the J end lost 2 bases, and 8 bases lay between the germline ends. CDR3 length: 13 amino acids. Looked up from germline, CDR1 is GTSNPN and CDR2 is SVGIG (reference sequence). CDR3 protein: CAWSGGINTEAFF. The CDR3 DNA sequence: TGTGCCTGGAGTGGCGGGATCAACACTGAAGCTTTCTTT.

The V and J genes are TRBV29-1 and TRBJ2-2, with TRBD1 matching 9 bases. This CDR3 has 14 amino acids. V was pared by 5 bases and J by 6 bases, with 7 bases of the junction left unmatched. Germline lookup yields CDR1 SQVTM and CDR2 ANQGSEA. The DNA of the CDR3 is TGCAGCGTTACTACAGGGGGCCCGGCCGGGGAGCTGTTTTTT. It yields the protein CSVTTGGPAGELFF.

This clonotype showed up many times. DNA of the CDR3: TGCAGCGTTGATAAGGAGGCAGGCGCCGGAGCTTTCTTT. It specifies CSVDKEAGAGAFF. This rearrangement joins TRBV29-1 to TRBJ1-1; no reliable D call. Germline V gives CDR1 SQVTM, CDR2 ANQGSEA. The CDR3 has 13 residues. V was pared by 3 bases and J by 10 bases, with 18 bases between.

This clonotype has just a few counts. The rearrangement uses TRBV20-1 and TRBJ2-1, with 10 bases aligning to TRBD2. Germline lookup yields CDR1 DFQATT and CDR2 SNEGSKA (reference sequence). The CDR3 sequence is 14 residues long. V lost 5 bases and J lost 7; bases outside the gene matches: 8. The CDR3 DNA reads TGCAGTGCTCAAAGCGGGGGGGCGCTTAATGAGCAGTTCTTC. It codes for CSAQSGGALNEQFF.

This clonotype was observed many times. The chain links TRBV27 to TRBJ1-1; D perhaps matches TRBD1 (5 bases). Trimming removed 3 bases at V and 3 bases at J, with 17 bases between. This CDR3 is 16 amino acids long. The germline CDR1 and CDR2 sequences are MNHEY and SMNVEV (reference sequence). The chain's CDR3 is CASSFVGLDGDTEAFF. As DNA, the CDR3 is TGTGCCAGCAGTTTTGTGGGGCTGGACGGGGACACTGAAGCTTTCTTT.

This clonotype was found many times. V gene TRBV19 combines with J gene TRBJ1-1; tentatively, D is TRBD1 (5 bases). The CDR3 runs 16 residues. V was trimmed by 7 bases and J by 0 bases, leaving 18 bases between them. Germline CDR1 LNHDA, CDR2 SQIVND (reference sequence). The CDR3 reads CASTPARGPMNTEAFF. The CDR3 DNA is TGTGCCAGTACCCCGGCCCGGGGACCCATGAACACTGAAGCTTTCTTT.